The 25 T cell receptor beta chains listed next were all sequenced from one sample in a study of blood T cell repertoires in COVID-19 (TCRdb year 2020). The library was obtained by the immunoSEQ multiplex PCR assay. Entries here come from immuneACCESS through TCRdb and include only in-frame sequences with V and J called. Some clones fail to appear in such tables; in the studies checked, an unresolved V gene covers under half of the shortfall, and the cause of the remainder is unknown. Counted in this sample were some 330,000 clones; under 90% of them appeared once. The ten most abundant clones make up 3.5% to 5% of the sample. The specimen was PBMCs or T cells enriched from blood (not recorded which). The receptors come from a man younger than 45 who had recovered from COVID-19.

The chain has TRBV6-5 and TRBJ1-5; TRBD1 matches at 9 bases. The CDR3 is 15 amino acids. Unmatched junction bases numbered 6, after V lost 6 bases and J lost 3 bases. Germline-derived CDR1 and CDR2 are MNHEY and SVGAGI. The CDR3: CASRLTGGPNQPQHF. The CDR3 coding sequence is TGTGCCAGCAGATTAACAGGGGGCCCCAATCAGCCCCAGCATTTT.

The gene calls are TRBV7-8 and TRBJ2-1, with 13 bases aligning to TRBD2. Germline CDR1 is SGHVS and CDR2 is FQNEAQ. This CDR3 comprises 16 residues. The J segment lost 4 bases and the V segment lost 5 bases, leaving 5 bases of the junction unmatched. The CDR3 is CASSPPGLAGYNEQFF. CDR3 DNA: TGTGCCAGCAGCCCACCGGGACTAGCGGGATACAATGAGCAGTTCTTC.

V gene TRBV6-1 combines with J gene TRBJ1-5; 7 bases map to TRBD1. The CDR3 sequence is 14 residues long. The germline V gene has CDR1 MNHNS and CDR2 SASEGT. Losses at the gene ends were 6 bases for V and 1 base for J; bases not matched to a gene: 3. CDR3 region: CASSLGGSNQPQHF. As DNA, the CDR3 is TGTGCCAGCAGCCTAGGGGGCAGCAATCAGCCCCAGCATTTT.

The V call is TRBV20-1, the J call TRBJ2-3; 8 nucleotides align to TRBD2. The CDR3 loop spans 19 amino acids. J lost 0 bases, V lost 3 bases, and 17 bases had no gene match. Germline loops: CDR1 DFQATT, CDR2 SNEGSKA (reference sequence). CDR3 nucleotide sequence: TGCAGTGCTAGTGGGGGGGGCAGCGGGAGCCAAACTAGCACAGATACGCAGTATTTT. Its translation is CSASGGGSGSQTSTDTQYF.

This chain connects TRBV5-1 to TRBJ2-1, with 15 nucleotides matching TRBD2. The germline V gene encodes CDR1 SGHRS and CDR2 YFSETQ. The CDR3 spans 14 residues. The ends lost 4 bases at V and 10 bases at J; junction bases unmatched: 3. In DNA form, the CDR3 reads TGCGCCAGCAGCACCGGGACTAGCGGGAGGGAGCAGTTCTTC. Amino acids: CASSTGTSGREQFF.

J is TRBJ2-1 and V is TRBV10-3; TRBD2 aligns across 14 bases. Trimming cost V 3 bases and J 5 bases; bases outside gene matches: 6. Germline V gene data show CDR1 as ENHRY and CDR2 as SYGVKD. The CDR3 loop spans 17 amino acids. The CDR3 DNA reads TGTGCCATCAGTGAAGTGTGGACTAGCGGGGGGAACAATGAGCAGTTCTTC. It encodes CAISEVWTSGGNNEQFF.

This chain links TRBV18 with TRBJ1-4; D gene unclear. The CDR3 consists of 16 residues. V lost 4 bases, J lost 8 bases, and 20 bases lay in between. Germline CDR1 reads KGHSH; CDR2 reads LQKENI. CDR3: CASSLLDSPSGEKLFF. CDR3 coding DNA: TGTGCCAGCTCACTCCTGGACTCTCCCAGTGGGGAAAAACTGTTTTTT.

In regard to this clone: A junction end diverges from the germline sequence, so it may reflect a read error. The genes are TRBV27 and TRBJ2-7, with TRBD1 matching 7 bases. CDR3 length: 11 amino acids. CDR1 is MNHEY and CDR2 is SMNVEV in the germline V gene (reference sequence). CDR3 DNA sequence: TGTGCCAGCAGTTCAACGGGACAGCTACTTTTC. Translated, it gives CASSSTGQLLF.

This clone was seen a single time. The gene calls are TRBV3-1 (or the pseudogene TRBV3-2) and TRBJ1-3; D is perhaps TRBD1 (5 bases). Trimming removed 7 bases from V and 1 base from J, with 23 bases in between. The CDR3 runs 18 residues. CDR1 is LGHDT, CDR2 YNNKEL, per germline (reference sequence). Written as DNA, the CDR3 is TGTGCCAGCATAATGGGGCAGGGAGGATCTTCGTCTGGAAACACCATATATTTT. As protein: CASIMGQGGSSSGNTIYF.

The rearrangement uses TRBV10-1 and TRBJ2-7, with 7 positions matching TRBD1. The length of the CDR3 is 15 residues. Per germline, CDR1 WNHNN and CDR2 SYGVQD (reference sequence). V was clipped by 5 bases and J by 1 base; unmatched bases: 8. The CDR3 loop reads CASSPGAGGSYEQYF. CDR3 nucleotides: TGCGCCAGCAGTCCTGGGGCAGGGGGATCCTACGAGCAGTACTTC.

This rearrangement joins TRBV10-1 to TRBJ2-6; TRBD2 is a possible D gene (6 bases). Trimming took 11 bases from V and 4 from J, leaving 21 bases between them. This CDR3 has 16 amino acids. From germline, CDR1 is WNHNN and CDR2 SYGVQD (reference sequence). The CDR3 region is CALAGPSDGGANVLTF. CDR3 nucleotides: TGCGCCCTGGCGGGACCCTCTGATGGAGGGGCCAACGTCCTGACTTTC.

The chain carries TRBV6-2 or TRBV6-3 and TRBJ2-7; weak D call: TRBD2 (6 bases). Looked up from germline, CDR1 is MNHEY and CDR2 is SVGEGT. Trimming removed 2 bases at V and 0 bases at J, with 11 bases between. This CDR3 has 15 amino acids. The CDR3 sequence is CASSYEAGPSYEQYF. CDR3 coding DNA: TGTGCCAGCAGTTACGAGGCGGGACCCTCCTACGAGCAGTACTTC.

The CDR3 DNA sequence: TGTGCCAGCAGTGACGCCAGGGATGCTAACTATGGCTACACCTTC. As protein: CASSDARDANYGYTF. The V and J genes are TRBV6-4 and TRBJ1-2, with D possibly being TRBD1 (5 bases). CDR3 length: 15 residues. Germline V gene lookup returns CDR1 MRHNA and CDR2 SNTAGT. V was trimmed by 2 bases and J by 0 bases, leaving 10 bases between them.

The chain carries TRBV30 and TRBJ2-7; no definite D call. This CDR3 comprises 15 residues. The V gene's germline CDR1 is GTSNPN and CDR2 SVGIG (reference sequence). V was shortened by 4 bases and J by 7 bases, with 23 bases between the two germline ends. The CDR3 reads CAWTDIGRSKFEQYF. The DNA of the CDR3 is TGTGCCTGGACGGATATTGGCAGGTCGAAATTTGAGCAGTACTTC.

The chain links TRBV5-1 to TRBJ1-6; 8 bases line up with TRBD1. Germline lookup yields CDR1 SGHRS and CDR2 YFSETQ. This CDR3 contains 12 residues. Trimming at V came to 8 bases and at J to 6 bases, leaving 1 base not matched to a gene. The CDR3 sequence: CARGQVNSPLHF. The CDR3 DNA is TGCGCCAGGGGACAGGTTAATTCACCCCTCCACTTT.

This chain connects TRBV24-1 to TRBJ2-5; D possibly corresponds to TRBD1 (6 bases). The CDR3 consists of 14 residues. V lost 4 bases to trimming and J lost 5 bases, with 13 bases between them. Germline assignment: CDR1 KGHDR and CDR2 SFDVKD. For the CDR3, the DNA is TGTGCCACCAGTGAGGACACAGGGTGGGAGACCCAGTACTTC. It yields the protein CATSEDTGWETQYF.

CDR3 protein: CAISETGGNSPLHF. The CDR3 nucleotides are TGTGCCATCAGTGAGACAGGCGGTAATTCACCCCTCCACTTT. This sequence joins TRBV10-3 and TRBJ1-6, with a weak D call TRBD1 (5 bases). The CDR3 runs to 14 residues. CDR1 is ENHRY, CDR2 SYGVKD, per germline. V dropped 2 bases and J dropped 6 bases, with 8 bases sitting between them.

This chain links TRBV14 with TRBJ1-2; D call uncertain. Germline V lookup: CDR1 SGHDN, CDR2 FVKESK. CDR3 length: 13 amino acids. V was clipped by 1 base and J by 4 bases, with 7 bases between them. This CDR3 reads CASSQARSYGYTF. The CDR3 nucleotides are TGTGCCAGCAGCCAAGCTCGGTCCTATGGCTACACCTTC.

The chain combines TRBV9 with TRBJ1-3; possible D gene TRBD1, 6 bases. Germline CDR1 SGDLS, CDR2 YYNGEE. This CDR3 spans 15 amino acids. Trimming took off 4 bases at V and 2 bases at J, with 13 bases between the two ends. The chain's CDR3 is CASSPQGTAGNTIYF. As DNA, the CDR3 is TGTGCCAGCAGCCCTCAGGGGACGGCTGGAAACACCATATATTTT.

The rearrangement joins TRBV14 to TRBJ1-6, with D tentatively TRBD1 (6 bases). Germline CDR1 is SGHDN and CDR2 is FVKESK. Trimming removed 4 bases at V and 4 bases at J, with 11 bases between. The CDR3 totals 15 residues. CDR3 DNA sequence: TGTGCCAGCAGCCGGACAGAAGAATATAATTCACCCCTCCACTTT. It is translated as CASSRTEEYNSPLHF.

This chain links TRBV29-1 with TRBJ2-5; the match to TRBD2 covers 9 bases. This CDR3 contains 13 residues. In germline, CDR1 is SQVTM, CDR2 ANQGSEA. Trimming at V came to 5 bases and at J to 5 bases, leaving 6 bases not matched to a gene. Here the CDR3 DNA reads TGCAGCGTTAGCGGGGGGCCTAGTGAGACCCAGTACTTC. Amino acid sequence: CSVSGGPSETQYF.

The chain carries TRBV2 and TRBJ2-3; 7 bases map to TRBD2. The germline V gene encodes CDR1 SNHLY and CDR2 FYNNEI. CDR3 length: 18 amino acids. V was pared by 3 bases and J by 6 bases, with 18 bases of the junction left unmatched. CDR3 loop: CASSDGSLAGVSSDTQYF. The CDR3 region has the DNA TGTGCCAGCAGTGATGGTTCCTTGGCGGGGGTCTCCTCGGATACGCAGTATTTT.

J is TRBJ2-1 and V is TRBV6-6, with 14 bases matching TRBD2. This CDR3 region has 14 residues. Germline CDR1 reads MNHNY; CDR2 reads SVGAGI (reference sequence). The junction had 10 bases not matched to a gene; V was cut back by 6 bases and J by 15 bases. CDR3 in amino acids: CASSAGTSGRVPFF. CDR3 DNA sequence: TGTGCCAGCAGCGCGGGGACTAGCGGGAGAGTACCGTTCTTC.

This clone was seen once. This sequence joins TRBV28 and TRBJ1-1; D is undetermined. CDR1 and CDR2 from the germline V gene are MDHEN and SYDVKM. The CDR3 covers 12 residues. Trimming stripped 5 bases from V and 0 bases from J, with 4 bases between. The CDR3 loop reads CASSTVNTEAFF. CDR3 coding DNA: TGTGCCAGCAGTACGGTGAACACTGAAGCTTTCTTT. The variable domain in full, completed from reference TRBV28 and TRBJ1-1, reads DVKVTQSSRYLVKRTGEKVFLECVQDMDHENMFWYRQDPGLGLRLIYFSYDVKMKEKGDIPEGYSVSREKKERFSLILESASTNQTSMYLCASSTVNTEAFFGQGTRLTVV.

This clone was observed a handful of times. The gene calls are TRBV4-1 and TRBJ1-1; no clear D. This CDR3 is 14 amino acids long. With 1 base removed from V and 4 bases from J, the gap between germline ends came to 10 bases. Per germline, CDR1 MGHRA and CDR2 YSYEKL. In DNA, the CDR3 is TGCGCCAGCAGCCAAGCAACCGGCGGCACTGAAGCTTTCTTT. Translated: CASSQATGGTEAFF.